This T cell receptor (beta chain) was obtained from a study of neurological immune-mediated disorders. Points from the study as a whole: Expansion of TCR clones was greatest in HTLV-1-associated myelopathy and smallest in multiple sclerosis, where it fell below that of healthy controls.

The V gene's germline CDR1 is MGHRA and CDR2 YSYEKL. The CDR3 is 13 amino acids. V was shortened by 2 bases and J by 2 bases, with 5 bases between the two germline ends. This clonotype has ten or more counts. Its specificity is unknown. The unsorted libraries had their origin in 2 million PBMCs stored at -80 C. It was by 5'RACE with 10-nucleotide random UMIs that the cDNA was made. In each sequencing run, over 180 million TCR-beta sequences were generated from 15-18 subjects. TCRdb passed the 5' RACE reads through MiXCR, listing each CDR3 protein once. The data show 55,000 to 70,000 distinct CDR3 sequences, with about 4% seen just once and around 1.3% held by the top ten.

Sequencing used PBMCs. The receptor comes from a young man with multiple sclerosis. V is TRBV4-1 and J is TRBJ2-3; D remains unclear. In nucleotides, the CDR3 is TGCGCCAGCAGCCAATCCCTCACAGATACGCAGTATTTT. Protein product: CASSQSLTDTQYF.